These T cell receptor beta chains were read from a single sample in a study of identical twins. TCRdb re-derived calls from the 5' RACE reads in MiXCR, one entry per CDR3 protein. The sample holds roughly 250,000 distinct CDR3 sequences; over 12% are singletons and the top ten take around 8.3%. Sequencing input: memory (CD45RO+) T cells sorted from blood. All receptors come from a woman under 30 in good health. Each CDR3 is given with its conserved first and last residue. The D gene is left open where the match is weak. Size is omitted from some rows. Given values are once, few, many or a class for expanded clones.

CDR3nt: TGCGCCAGCACCCTCCAGGGACAGACTGAAGCTTTCTTT
CDR3aa: CASTLQGQTEAFF
abundance: many
j_gene: TRBJ1-1
d_gene: TRBD1
v_gene: TRBV5-1

CDR3nt: TGTGCCATCAGTGATTCGGAGGCGGCGGGAGTCACAGATACGCAGTATTTT
CDR3aa: CAISDSEAAGVTDTQYF
abundance: few
j_gene: TRBJ2-3
d_gene: TRBD2
v_gene: TRBV10-3

CDR3nt: TGTGCCAGCGGAGGGGGGTCAGACAGGGAAGGAACTGAAGCTTTCTTT
CDR3aa: CASGGGSDREGTEAFF
abundance: many
j_gene: TRBJ1-1
d_gene: .
v_gene: TRBV21-1

CDR3nt: TGTGCCAGCAGCACCCGACGGGTCTTCCACTTT
CDR3aa: CASSTRRVFHF
abundance: .
j_gene: TRBJ1-6
d_gene: .
v_gene: TRBV3-1

CDR3nt: TGTGCCAGCAGACCTCGACAGGGTCGCGAGACCCAGTACTTC
CDR3aa: CASRPRQGRETQYF
abundance: few
j_gene: TRBJ2-5
d_gene: TRBD1
v_gene: TRBV27

CDR3nt: TGTGCCAGCAGCCAATGGGGTTTGCGGTCACCCCTCCACTTT
CDR3aa: CASSQWGLRSPLHF
abundance: few
j_gene: TRBJ1-6
d_gene: .
v_gene: TRBV4-2

CDR3nt: TGCGCCAGCAGCCAAGATAGGGGACAAGGGACCAGCGGGGAGCTGTTTTTT
CDR3aa: CASSQDRGQGTSGELFF
abundance: few
j_gene: TRBJ2-2
d_gene: .
v_gene: TRBV4-3

CDR3nt: TGCAGCGTTGAGGGTCAGCTGAACACTGAAGCTTTCTTT
CDR3aa: CSVEGQLNTEAFF
abundance: many
j_gene: TRBJ1-1
d_gene: .
v_gene: TRBV29-1

CDR3nt: TGTGCCAGCAGCTCTGGGGAGAACAGGCAAAACTATGGCTACACCTTC
CDR3aa: CASSSGENRQNYGYTF
abundance: few
j_gene: TRBJ1-2
d_gene: .
v_gene: TRBV7-9

CDR3nt: TGCAGTGCTAGTGTTCGTCGGAGCACAGATACGCAGTATTTT
CDR3aa: CSASVRRSTDTQYF
abundance: .
j_gene: TRBJ2-3
d_gene: .
v_gene: TRBV20-1

CDR3nt: TGTGCCAGCAGTTTATTCAACCCGGGGACCGGCCTGAGCACAGATACGCAGTATTTT
CDR3aa: CASSLFNPGTGLSTDTQYF
abundance: .
j_gene: TRBJ2-3
d_gene: .
v_gene: TRBV28

CDR3nt: TGCGCCAGCAGCTCGCTGGCGACAGGCGGCGTCCTGACTTTC
CDR3aa: CASSSLATGGVLTF
abundance: few
j_gene: TRBJ2-6
d_gene: .
v_gene: TRBV5-1

CDR3nt: TGTGCCAGCAGCAAGGGCAACACAGATACGCAGTATTTT
CDR3aa: CASSKGNTDTQYF
abundance: .
j_gene: TRBJ2-3
d_gene: .
v_gene: TRBV7-6

CDR3nt: TGCAGTGCTAGAGTACTGGGAATGGTTGAAGCTTTCTTT
CDR3aa: CSARVLGMVEAFF
abundance: many
j_gene: TRBJ1-1
d_gene: .
v_gene: TRBV20-1

CDR3nt: TGCGCCAGCAGTGAACGGCGGGAGGGCCGGGGGGAAACCGGGGAGCTGTTTTTT
CDR3aa: CASSERREGRGETGELFF
abundance: few
j_gene: TRBJ2-2
d_gene: TRBD2
v_gene: TRBV10-1

CDR3nt: TGCAGTGTCGCGGGAGAGTCCAAAAACATTCAGTACTTC
CDR3aa: CSVAGESKNIQYF
abundance: .
j_gene: TRBJ2-4
d_gene: TRBD2
v_gene: TRBV20-1

CDR3nt: TGTGCCAGCAGTTCTCAGGGTGCCTACGAGCAGTACTTC
CDR3aa: CASSSQGAYEQYF
abundance: many
j_gene: TRBJ2-7
d_gene: .
v_gene: TRBV12-3/TRBV12-4

CDR3nt: TGTGCCAGCAGCGACAACCAGGGGCGGTACGAGCAGTACTTC
CDR3aa: CASSDNQGRYEQYF
abundance: .
j_gene: TRBJ2-7
d_gene: .
v_gene: TRBV5-6

CDR3nt: TGTGCCAGCAGCTTCAATTACGGGGGGCAGCAGTACTTC
CDR3aa: CASSFNYGGQQYF
abundance: few
j_gene: TRBJ2-7
d_gene: .
v_gene: TRBV7-6

CDR3nt: TGCAGTACAGACAGGGCGGCGGAGACCCAGTACTTC
CDR3aa: CSTDRAAETQYF
abundance: .
j_gene: TRBJ2-5
d_gene: TRBD1
v_gene: TRBV20-1

CDR3nt: TGCAGCGCTCGACAGGGCAGCAATGAGCAGTTCTTC
CDR3aa: CSARQGSNEQFF
abundance: many
j_gene: TRBJ2-1
d_gene: TRBD1
v_gene: TRBV29-1

CDR3nt: TGTGCCAGCAGCCAGCGTCAGAGGGGATCACCCCTCCACTTT
CDR3aa: CASSQRQRGSPLHF
abundance: .
j_gene: TRBJ1-6
d_gene: .
v_gene: TRBV14

CDR3nt: TGCAGTGCCCTGAGACTAGCGGGAGGGCCTGGAGATACGCAGTATTTT
CDR3aa: CSALRLAGGPGDTQYF
abundance: few
j_gene: TRBJ2-3
d_gene: TRBD2
v_gene: TRBV20-1

CDR3nt: TGCGCCAGCACGTCGGAGAGAGCGGATACCTACAATGAGCAGTTCTTC
CDR3aa: CASTSERADTYNEQFF
abundance: .
j_gene: TRBJ2-1
d_gene: .
v_gene: TRBV10-2

CDR3nt: TGTGCCAGCAGTTTACCCTTCATTGCGGGTAATGAAAAACTGTTTTTT
CDR3aa: CASSLPFIAGNEKLFF
abundance: few
j_gene: TRBJ1-4
d_gene: .
v_gene: TRBV28

CDR3nt: TGCACCAGCAGCCAAGGGCGAACAATGAAGCAGTTCTTC
CDR3aa: CTSSQGRTMKQFF
abundance: few
j_gene: TRBJ2-1
d_gene: .
v_gene: TRBV1

CDR3nt: TGTGCCAGCAGCTTAGATGCGGTCACAGACTACGAGCAGTACTTC
CDR3aa: CASSLDAVTDYEQYF
abundance: many
j_gene: TRBJ2-7
d_gene: .
v_gene: TRBV7-2

CDR3nt: TGCGCCAGCAGCTTGTCGAGGACTAGCCCCCACACAGATACGCAGTATTTT
CDR3aa: CASSLSRTSPHTDTQYF
abundance: .
j_gene: TRBJ2-3
d_gene: TRBD2
v_gene: TRBV5-1

CDR3nt: TGCAGTGCTAGCCCGCGGGGACTAGCGGGTAGCTACGAGCAGTACTTC
CDR3aa: CSASPRGLAGSYEQYF
abundance: .
j_gene: TRBJ2-7
d_gene: TRBD2
v_gene: TRBV20-1

CDR3nt: TGTGCCAGCTCACCAAGGCAGGCAACTTACGAGCAGTACTTC
CDR3aa: CASSPRQATYEQYF
abundance: .
j_gene: TRBJ2-7
d_gene: .
v_gene: TRBV18

CDR3nt: TGTGCCAGCAGCTATAGGACACCCACAGATACGCAGTATTTT
CDR3aa: CASSYRTPTDTQYF
abundance: few
j_gene: TRBJ2-3
d_gene: .
v_gene: TRBV7-8

CDR3nt: TGTGCCAGCTCACCCGGACAGGGATCAAGTGGCTACACCTTC
CDR3aa: CASSPGQGSSGYTF
abundance: .
j_gene: TRBJ1-2
d_gene: TRBD1
v_gene: TRBV18

CDR3nt: TGTGCTAGTGGTTTGGCCTTGACCGGGACAGGCGGTGGCTACACCTTC
CDR3aa: CASGLALTGTGGGYTF
abundance: .
j_gene: TRBJ1-2
d_gene: TRBD1
v_gene: TRBV12-5

CDR3nt: TGTGCCAGCAGCCAAATCGGGACCGGGGAGCTGTTTTTT
CDR3aa: CASSQIGTGELFF
abundance: .
j_gene: TRBJ2-2
d_gene: .
v_gene: TRBV6-6

CDR3nt: TGTGCCAGCGGTTTCGCCGCCCAAGAGACCCAGTACTTC
CDR3aa: CASGFAAQETQYF
abundance: .
j_gene: TRBJ2-5
d_gene: .
v_gene: TRBV27

CDR3nt: TGTGCCAGCAGCTTGTGGACAGGGGATATGGCCTACGAGCAGTACTTC
CDR3aa: CASSLWTGDMAYEQYF
abundance: few
j_gene: TRBJ2-7
d_gene: TRBD1
v_gene: TRBV7-2

CDR3nt: TGTGCCATCAGTGATTGGACAGGGGCGGAGACCCAGTACTTC
CDR3aa: CAISDWTGAETQYF
abundance: few
j_gene: TRBJ2-5
d_gene: TRBD1
v_gene: TRBV10-3

CDR3nt: TGTGCCAGCAGCGTAGCACTAGCGGGAGGATCTGCGGGAGGCCCAGTAAAAGAGACCCAGTACTTC
CDR3aa: CASSVALAGGSAGGPVKETQYF
abundance: .
j_gene: TRBJ2-5
d_gene: TRBD2
v_gene: TRBV9

CDR3nt: TGTGCCAGCAGCTGGCCCCTGACAGTCAACTATGGCTACACCTTC
CDR3aa: CASSWPLTVNYGYTF
abundance: .
j_gene: TRBJ1-2
d_gene: .
v_gene: TRBV7-9

CDR3nt: TGTGCCTGGACTCCCCGGTACAGAAACACCGGGGAGCTGTTTTTT
CDR3aa: CAWTPRYRNTGELFF
abundance: few
j_gene: TRBJ2-2
d_gene: .
v_gene: TRBV30

CDR3nt: TGTGCCAGCAGTTACTCGGGGGGGACCAGCTCCTACGAGCAGTACTTC
CDR3aa: CASSYSGGTSSYEQYF
abundance: few
j_gene: TRBJ2-7
d_gene: TRBD2
v_gene: TRBV6-5

CDR3nt: TGTGCCAGCAGCGAGAAGGTGAGCTCCTACAATGAGCAGTTCTTC
CDR3aa: CASSEKVSSYNEQFF
abundance: .
j_gene: TRBJ2-1
d_gene: .
v_gene: TRBV9

CDR3nt: TGCAGTGCTAGAGGGCCGAAATACAATGAGCAGTTCTTC
CDR3aa: CSARGPKYNEQFF
abundance: many
j_gene: TRBJ2-1
d_gene: .
v_gene: TRBV20-1

CDR3nt: TGTGCCAGCAGTAGGACTAGCGGGCCCAATGAGCAGTTCTTC
CDR3aa: CASSRTSGPNEQFF
abundance: few
j_gene: TRBJ2-1
d_gene: TRBD2
v_gene: TRBV6-1

CDR3nt: TGTGCCAGCAGCTTAGCCCAGGGTCCGTCCTACGAGCAGTACTTC
CDR3aa: CASSLAQGPSYEQYF
abundance: many
j_gene: TRBJ2-7
d_gene: .
v_gene: TRBV7-8

CDR3nt: TGTGCCAGCAGCGTAGATGTACAGGGTTCCAGTGAAAAACTGTTTTTT
CDR3aa: CASSVDVQGSSEKLFF
abundance: few
j_gene: TRBJ1-4
d_gene: .
v_gene: TRBV9

CDR3nt: TGCGCCAGCAATAGGGAAGGGCTGTCAGATACGCAGTATTTT
CDR3aa: CASNREGLSDTQYF
abundance: many
j_gene: TRBJ2-3
d_gene: .
v_gene: TRBV5-1

CDR3nt: TGCAGTGCTCAGGGGGAAGCTTTTTCAGGAGCTTTCTTT
CDR3aa: CSAQGEAFSGAFF
abundance: .
j_gene: TRBJ1-1
d_gene: TRBD1
v_gene: TRBV20-1

CDR3nt: TGTGCCAGCAGCCAAAACAGGGGGATGTACGAGCAGTACTTC
CDR3aa: CASSQNRGMYEQYF
abundance: many
j_gene: TRBJ2-7
d_gene: TRBD1
v_gene: TRBV3-1

CDR3nt: TGTGCCTCCTGCCAGCCCTTGCGGGGTGCAGATACGCAGTATTTT
CDR3aa: CASCQPLRGADTQYF
abundance: .
j_gene: TRBJ2-3
d_gene: .
v_gene: TRBV3-1

CDR3nt: TGTGCCAGCAGTGGGCGCACTGAAGCTTTCTTT
CDR3aa: CASSGRTEAFF
abundance: .
j_gene: TRBJ1-1
d_gene: .
v_gene: TRBV7-9

CDR3nt: TGTGCCAGCAGCTCTGTGGGAGGAGTGAACACTGAAGCTTTCTTT
CDR3aa: CASSSVGGVNTEAFF
abundance: few
j_gene: TRBJ1-1
d_gene: .
v_gene: TRBV3-1

CDR3nt: TGTGCCAGCAGTTTTTACTCTGAAGCTTTCTTT
CDR3aa: CASSFYSEAFF
abundance: .
j_gene: TRBJ1-1
d_gene: .
v_gene: TRBV12-3/TRBV12-4

CDR3nt: TGTGCCAGCTCACCACGACTGTGGACTAGCGGGGGGAAGGATACGCAGTATTTT
CDR3aa: CASSPRLWTSGGKDTQYF
abundance: few
j_gene: TRBJ2-3
d_gene: TRBD2
v_gene: TRBV18

CDR3nt: TGTGCCAGAAGCTCCCCTAGCGGGGGGACCACCGGGGAGCTGTTTTTT
CDR3aa: CARSSPSGGTTGELFF
abundance: .
j_gene: TRBJ2-2
d_gene: TRBD2
v_gene: TRBV11-3

CDR3nt: TGTGCCACCCAAATCGGTTGGGACACTGAAGCTTTCTTT
CDR3aa: CATQIGWDTEAFF
abundance: many
j_gene: TRBJ1-1
d_gene: .
v_gene: TRBV6-1

CDR3nt: TGTGCCAGCAGCCAGACAGGGAACTATGGCTACACCTTC
CDR3aa: CASSQTGNYGYTF
abundance: few
j_gene: TRBJ1-2
d_gene: TRBD1
v_gene: TRBV3-1

CDR3nt: TGCAGTGCTAAAAGTCCAGAGGGTTCCGGGGAGCTGTTTTTT
CDR3aa: CSAKSPEGSGELFF
abundance: .
j_gene: TRBJ2-2
d_gene: .
v_gene: TRBV20-1

CDR3nt: TGTGCCAGCAGGCGACACCTAAAGGCGTCCCCCTACAATGAGCAGTTCTTC
CDR3aa: CASRRHLKASPYNEQFF
abundance: few
j_gene: TRBJ2-1
d_gene: .
v_gene: TRBV6-2/TRBV6-3